These T cell receptor beta chains were read from a single sample in a study of siplizumab effects on memory and regulatory T cells. TCRdb's table, derived via immunoSEQ multiplex PCR, lists solely in-frame clones and lacks some. Among around 100,000 clones listed, approximately 94% were seen once. Sequenced sample: non-Treg CD4+ T cells sorted from blood. The receptors were gathered from a human donor in good health. Both conserved end residues are part of each CDR3. The order of the fields is J gene, clone size, V gene, CDR3 protein. Part of the rows lack a size; the others show once, few, many or a class for expanded clones.

J gene: TRBJ1-2
clone size: -
V gene: TRBV27
CDR3 protein: CASSLSPHGYGYTF

J gene: TRBJ2-1
clone size: -
V gene: TRBV18
CDR3 protein: CASEGREESYNEQFF

J gene: TRBJ2-2
clone size: few
V gene: TRBV5-1
CDR3 protein: CASRFDRTNTGELFF

J gene: TRBJ2-3
clone size: -
V gene: TRBV20-1
CDR3 protein: CSADPGDTQYF

J gene: TRBJ2-5
clone size: -
V gene: TRBV2
CDR3 protein: CASRSEETQYF

J gene: TRBJ2-3
clone size: once
V gene: TRBV4-2
CDR3 protein: CASSPGQATDTQYF

J gene: TRBJ1-2
clone size: -
V gene: TRBV7-9
CDR3 protein: CASSPGQGFNGYTF

J gene: TRBJ1-3
clone size: -
V gene: TRBV18
CDR3 protein: CASSPPGRTGSGNTIYF

J gene: TRBJ2-3
clone size: -
V gene: TRBV23-1
CDR3 protein: CASSTTEVAVLTDTQYF

J gene: TRBJ2-5
clone size: -
V gene: TRBV28
CDR3 protein: CASSLDRVETQYF

J gene: TRBJ2-7
clone size: -
V gene: TRBV19
CDR3 protein: CASSPSGTSDHEQYF

J gene: TRBJ2-3
clone size: -
V gene: TRBV18
CDR3 protein: CASSPMDTDTQYF

J gene: TRBJ1-1
clone size: -
V gene: TRBV29-1
CDR3 protein: CSVVGRGTSETEAFF

J gene: TRBJ2-3
clone size: -
V gene: TRBV7-2
CDR3 protein: CASSLDRGGPDTQYF

J gene: TRBJ2-1
clone size: -
V gene: TRBV5-6
CDR3 protein: CASTVDRLKKFYNEQFF

J gene: TRBJ1-3
clone size: -
V gene: TRBV19
CDR3 protein: CASTGGGSGNTIYF

J gene: TRBJ2-1
clone size: -
V gene: TRBV14
CDR3 protein: CASSQVRTHSAYNEQFF

J gene: TRBJ2-2
clone size: -
V gene: TRBV6-4
CDR3 protein: CASSRETSTGELFF

J gene: TRBJ2-5
clone size: -
V gene: TRBV5-1
CDR3 protein: CASSLAGTEQETQYF

J gene: TRBJ1-1
clone size: -
V gene: TRBV4-2
CDR3 protein: CASSQVTGNTEAFF

J gene: TRBJ2-3
clone size: -
V gene: TRBV9
CDR3 protein: CASSMSTDTQYF

J gene: TRBJ2-1
clone size: -
V gene: TRBV27
CDR3 protein: CASNQLSGSGNEQFF

J gene: TRBJ2-1
clone size: once
V gene: TRBV5-8
CDR3 protein: CASRTSLRYNEQFF

J gene: TRBJ2-7
clone size: -
V gene: TRBV19
CDR3 protein: CASSIQGQGAEDYEQYF

J gene: TRBJ1-4
clone size: -
V gene: TRBV19
CDR3 protein: CASSIVASRGHEKLFF

J gene: TRBJ2-5
clone size: once
V gene: TRBV6-5
CDR3 protein: CASSYLSGNQYF

J gene: TRBJ2-5
clone size: once
V gene: TRBV25-1
CDR3 protein: CATLRGLAGKETQYF

J gene: TRBJ2-7
clone size: -
V gene: TRBV11-2
CDR3 protein: CASSLLGLREGEQYF

J gene: TRBJ2-5
clone size: once
V gene: TRBV4-1
CDR3 protein: CASSQDWASGTQETQYF

J gene: TRBJ2-3
clone size: -
V gene: TRBV7-3
CDR3 protein: CASSSGLSTDTQYF

J gene: TRBJ2-1
clone size: -
V gene: TRBV11-2
CDR3 protein: CASSTPERGGSGGYNEQFF

J gene: TRBJ1-3
clone size: once
V gene: TRBV27
CDR3 protein: CASSRGMASTPGNTIYF

J gene: TRBJ2-1
clone size: -
V gene: TRBV2
CDR3 protein: CASRDDLSGRAYNEQFF

J gene: TRBJ2-7
clone size: -
V gene: TRBV6-6
CDR3 protein: CASSEGTGGTYEQYF

J gene: TRBJ2-3
clone size: -
V gene: TRBV19
CDR3 protein: CASSIILADSDTQYF

J gene: TRBJ1-1
clone size: -
V gene: TRBV5-5
CDR3 protein: CASSPGGRKMNTEAFF

J gene: TRBJ2-1
clone size: -
V gene: TRBV5-4
CDR3 protein: CASSLGLAVMSSYNEQFF

J gene: TRBJ2-4
clone size: -
V gene: TRBV5-4
CDR3 protein: CASSPEAGDNIQYF

J gene: TRBJ2-7
clone size: -
V gene: TRBV5-4
CDR3 protein: CASSAVSGGEQYF